This T cell receptor (beta chain) was documented in a study of radiotherapy plus CTLA-4 blockade in lung cancer. On the study more broadly: Disease control reached 31%, with objective responses in about 19%. Study outcomes and limitations: Blood-borne expansion of tumor-derived TCR clones followed radiotherapy plus ipilimumab.

Focal radiation and CTLA-4 blockade (ipilimumab) were tested in chemo-refractory metastatic non-small-cell lung cancer patients. Trimming took off 0 bases at V and 0 bases at J, with 9 bases between the two ends. In germline, CDR1 is MDHEN, CDR2 SYDVKM. The CDR3 length is 15 residues. A few counts support this clone. Its antigen is unidentified. Profiling relied on immunoSEQ multiplex PCR, and the TCRdb table lists in-frame clones only, not all of them. The sample has about 100,000 clones, 83% seen once. The chain is built from TRBV28 and TRBJ2-7; tentative D call: TRBD2 (5 bases). The sequence came from a human donor with non-small cell lung cancer who had stable disease on radiotherapy plus ipilimumab. This material consisted of peripheral blood, taken from a patient treated with radiotherapy plus ipilimumab. CDR3 bases: TGTGCCAGCAGTTTATGGGCTAGCCTCTCCTACGAGCAGTACTTC. It translates to CASSLWASLSYEQYF. The variable domain in full, with the rest retrieved from reference TRBV28 and TRBJ2-7, is DVKVTQSSRYLVKRTGEKVFLECVQDMDHENMFWYRQDPGLGLRLIYFSYDVKMKEKGDIPEGYSVSREKKERFSLILESASTNQTSMYLCASSLWASLSYEQYFGPGTRLTVT.